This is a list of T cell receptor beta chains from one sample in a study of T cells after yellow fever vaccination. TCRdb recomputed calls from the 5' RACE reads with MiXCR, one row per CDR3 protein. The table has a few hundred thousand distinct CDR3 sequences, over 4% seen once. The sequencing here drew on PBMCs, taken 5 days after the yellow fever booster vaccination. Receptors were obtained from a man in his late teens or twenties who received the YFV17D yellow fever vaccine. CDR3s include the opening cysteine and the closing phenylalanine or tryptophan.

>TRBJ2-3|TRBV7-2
CASSSRGLAGGPGAYTQYF
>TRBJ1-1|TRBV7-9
CASSSPEGLNTEAFF
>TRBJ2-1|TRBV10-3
CAIRKGTYNEQFF
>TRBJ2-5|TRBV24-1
CATSASGGEETQYF
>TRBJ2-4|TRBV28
CASSSRRENIQYF
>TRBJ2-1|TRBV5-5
CASRGPGTPPFHEQFF
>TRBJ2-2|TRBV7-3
CASSFYDFRVANTGELFF
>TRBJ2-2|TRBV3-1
CASSQGLEAGELFF
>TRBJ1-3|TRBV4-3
CASSQVQTASGNTIYF
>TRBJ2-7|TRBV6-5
CASSYSGAGRGISYEQYF
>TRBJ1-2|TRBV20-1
CSARIASSTNYGYTF
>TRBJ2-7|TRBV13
CASSSIHRGAGEQYF
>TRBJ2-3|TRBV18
CASSLQGRTQYF
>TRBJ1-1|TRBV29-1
CSGVHGVLRTEAFF
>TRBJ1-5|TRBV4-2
CASSQVVRGRRNQPQHF
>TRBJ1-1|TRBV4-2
CASSQSEGDSSNTEAFF
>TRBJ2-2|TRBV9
CASTRGTGELFF
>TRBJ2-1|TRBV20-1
CSASFGINEQFF
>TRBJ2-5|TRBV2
CASSEEWYPVVYF
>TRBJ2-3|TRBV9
CASSVGGQAKDTQYF
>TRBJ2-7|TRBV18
CASSPGLAGGAEQYF
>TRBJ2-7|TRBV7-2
CASSLWGRLHEQYF
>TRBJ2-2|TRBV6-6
CASSFGDGVAGELFF
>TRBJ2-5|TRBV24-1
CATSDPGRGSETQYF
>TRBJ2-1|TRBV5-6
CASSSNLAGDLHNEQFF
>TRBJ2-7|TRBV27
CASSSLGGREYF
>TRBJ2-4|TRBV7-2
CASSLFIGGSLKNIQYF
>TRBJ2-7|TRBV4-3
CASSQEPTGAHEQYF
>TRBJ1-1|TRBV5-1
CASSVQGSTEAFF
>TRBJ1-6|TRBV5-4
CASSLDSLSSPLHF